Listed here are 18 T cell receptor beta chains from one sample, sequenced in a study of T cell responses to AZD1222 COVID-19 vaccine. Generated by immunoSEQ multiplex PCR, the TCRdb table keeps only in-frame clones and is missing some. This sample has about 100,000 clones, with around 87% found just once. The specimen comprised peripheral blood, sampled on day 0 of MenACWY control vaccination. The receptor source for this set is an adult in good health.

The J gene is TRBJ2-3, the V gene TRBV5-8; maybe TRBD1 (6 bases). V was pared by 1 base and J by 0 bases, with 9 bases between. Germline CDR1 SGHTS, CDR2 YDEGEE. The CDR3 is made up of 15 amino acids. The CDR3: CASSLWDTSTDTQYF. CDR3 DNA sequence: TGTGCCAGCAGCTTGTGGGACACGAGCACAGATACGCAGTATTTT.

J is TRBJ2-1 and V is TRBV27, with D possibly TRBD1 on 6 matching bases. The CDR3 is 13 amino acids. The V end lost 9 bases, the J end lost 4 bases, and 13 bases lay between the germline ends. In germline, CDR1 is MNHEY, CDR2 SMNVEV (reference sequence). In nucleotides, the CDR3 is TGTGCCAGTCGGGCAGGGGTGTACAATGAGCAGTTCTTC. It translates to CASRAGVYNEQFF.

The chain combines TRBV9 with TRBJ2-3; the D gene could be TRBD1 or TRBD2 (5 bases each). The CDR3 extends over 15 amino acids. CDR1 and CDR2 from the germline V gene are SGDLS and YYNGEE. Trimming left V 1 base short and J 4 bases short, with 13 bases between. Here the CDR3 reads CASSVFGGSADTQYF. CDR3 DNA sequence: TGTGCCAGCAGCGTATTTGGGGGATCGGCAGATACGCAGTATTTT.

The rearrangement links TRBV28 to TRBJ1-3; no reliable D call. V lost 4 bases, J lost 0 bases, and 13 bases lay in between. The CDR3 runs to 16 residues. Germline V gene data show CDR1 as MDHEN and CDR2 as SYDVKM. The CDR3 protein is CASSSPPGHSGNTIYF. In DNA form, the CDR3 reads TGTGCCAGCAGTTCCCCCCCAGGCCACTCTGGAAACACCATATATTTT.

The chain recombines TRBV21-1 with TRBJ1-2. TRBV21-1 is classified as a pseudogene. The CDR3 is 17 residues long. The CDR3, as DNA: TGTGCCAGCAGCAAAAAGGGCTGTGGGGGGGGTAGTTATGGCTACACCTTC. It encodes CASSKKGCGGGSYGYTF.

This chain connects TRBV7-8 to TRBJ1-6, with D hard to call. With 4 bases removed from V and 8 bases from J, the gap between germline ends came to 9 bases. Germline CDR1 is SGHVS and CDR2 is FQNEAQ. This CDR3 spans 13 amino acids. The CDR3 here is CASSSITDSPLHF. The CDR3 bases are TGTGCCAGCAGCTCAATTACAGATTCACCCCTCCACTTT.

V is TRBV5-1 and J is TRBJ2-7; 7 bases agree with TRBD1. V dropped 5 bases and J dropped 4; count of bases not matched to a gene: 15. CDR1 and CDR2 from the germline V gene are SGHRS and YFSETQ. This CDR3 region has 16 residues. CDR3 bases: TGCGCCAGCAGTTATTCTCCGACCGGGACAGCATACGAGCAGTACTTC. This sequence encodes CASSYSPTGTAYEQYF. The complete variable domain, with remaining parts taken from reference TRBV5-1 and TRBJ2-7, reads KAGVTQTPRYLIKTRGQQVTLSCSPISGHRSVSWYQQTPGQGLQFLFEYFSETQRNKGNFPGRFSGRQFSNSRSEMNVSTLELGDSALYLCASSYSPTGTAYEQYFGPGTRLTVT.

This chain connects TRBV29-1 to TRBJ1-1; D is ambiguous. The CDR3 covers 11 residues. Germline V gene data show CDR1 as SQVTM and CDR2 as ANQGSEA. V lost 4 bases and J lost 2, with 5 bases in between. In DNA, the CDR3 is TGCAGCGTTGTAGCAAACACTGAAGCTTTCTTT. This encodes CSVVANTEAFF.

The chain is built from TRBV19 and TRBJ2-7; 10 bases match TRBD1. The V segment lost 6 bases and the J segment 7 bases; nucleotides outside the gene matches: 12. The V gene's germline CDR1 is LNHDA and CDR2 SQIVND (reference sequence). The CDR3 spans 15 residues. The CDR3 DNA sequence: TGTGCCAGTAGCCTAGGGAGACAGGGGGCGAGAGAGCAGTACTTC. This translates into CASSLGRQGAREQYF. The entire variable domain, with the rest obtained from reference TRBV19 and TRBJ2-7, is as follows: DGGITQSPKYLFRKEGQNVTLSCEQNLNHDAMYWYRQDPGQGLRLIYYSQIVNDFQKGDIAEGYSVSREKKESFPLTVTSAQKNPTAFYLCASSLGRQGAREQYFGPGTRLTVT.

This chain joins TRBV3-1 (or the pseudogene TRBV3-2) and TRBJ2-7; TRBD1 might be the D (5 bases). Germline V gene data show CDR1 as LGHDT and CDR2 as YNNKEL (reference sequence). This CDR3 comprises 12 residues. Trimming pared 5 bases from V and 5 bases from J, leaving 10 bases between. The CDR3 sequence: CASSALDNEQYF. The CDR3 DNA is TGTGCCAGCAGCGCTCTGGACAACGAGCAGTACTTC.

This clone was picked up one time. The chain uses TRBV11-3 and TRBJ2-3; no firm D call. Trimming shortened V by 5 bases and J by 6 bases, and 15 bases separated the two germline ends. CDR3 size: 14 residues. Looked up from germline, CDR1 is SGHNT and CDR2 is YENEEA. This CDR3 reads CASSRNMASDTQYF. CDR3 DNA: TGTGCCAGCAGCAGAAATATGGCATCCGATACGCAGTATTTT.

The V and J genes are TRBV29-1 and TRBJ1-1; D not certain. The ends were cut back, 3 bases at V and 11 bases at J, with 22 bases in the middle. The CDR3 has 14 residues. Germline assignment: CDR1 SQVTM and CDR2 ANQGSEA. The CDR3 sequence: CSVDPGSPPGWAFF. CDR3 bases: TGCAGCGTTGACCCCGGTTCACCTCCGGGTTGGGCTTTCTTT.

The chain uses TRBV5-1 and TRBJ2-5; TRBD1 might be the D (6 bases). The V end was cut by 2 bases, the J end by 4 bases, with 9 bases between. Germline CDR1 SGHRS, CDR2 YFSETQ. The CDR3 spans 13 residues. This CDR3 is CASSLQGGETQYF. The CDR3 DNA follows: TGCGCCAGCAGCTTACAGGGTGGAGAGACCCAGTACTTC.

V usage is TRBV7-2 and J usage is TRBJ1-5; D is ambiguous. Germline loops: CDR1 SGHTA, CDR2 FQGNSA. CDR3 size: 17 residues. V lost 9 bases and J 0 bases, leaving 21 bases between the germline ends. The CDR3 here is CARNEGGQECSNQPQHF. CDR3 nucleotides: TGTGCCAGAAACGAAGGTGGGCAGGAGTGTAGCAATCAGCCCCAGCATTTT.

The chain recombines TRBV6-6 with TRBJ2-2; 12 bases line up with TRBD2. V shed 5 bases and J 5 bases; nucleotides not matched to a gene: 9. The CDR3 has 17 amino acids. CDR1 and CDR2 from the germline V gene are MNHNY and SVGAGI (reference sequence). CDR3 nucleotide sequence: TGTGCCAGCAGTCAAACTCCAGGACTAGCGGGGACCGGGGAGCTGTTTTTT. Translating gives CASSQTPGLAGTGELFF.

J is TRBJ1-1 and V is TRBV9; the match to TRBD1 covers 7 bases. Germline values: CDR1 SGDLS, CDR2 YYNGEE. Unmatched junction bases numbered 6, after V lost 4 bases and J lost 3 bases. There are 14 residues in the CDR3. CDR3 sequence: CASSNRDSYTEAFF. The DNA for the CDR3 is TGTGCCAGCAGCAACCGGGACAGCTACACTGAAGCTTTCTTT.

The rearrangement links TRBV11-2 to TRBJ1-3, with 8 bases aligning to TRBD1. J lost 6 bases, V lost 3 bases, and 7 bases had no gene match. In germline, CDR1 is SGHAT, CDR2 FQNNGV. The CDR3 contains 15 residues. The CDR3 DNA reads TGTGCCAGCAGCTTTATGACAGGGGCGGTAAACACCATATATTTT. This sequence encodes CASSFMTGAVNTIYF. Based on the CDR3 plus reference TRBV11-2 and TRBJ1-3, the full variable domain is EAGVAQSPRYKIIEKRQSVAFWCNPISGHATLYWYQQILGQGPKLLIQFQNNGVVDDSQLPKDRFSAERLKGVDSTLKIQPAKLEDSAVYLCASSFMTGAVNTIYFGEGSWLTVV.

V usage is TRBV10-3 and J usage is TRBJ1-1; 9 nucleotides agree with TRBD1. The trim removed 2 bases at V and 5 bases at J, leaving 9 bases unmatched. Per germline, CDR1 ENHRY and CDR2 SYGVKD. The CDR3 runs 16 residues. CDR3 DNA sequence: TGTGCCATCAGTGAGGTCGCACAGGGGGCTGGGACTGAAGCTTTCTTT. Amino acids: CAISEVAQGAGTEAFF.